The entry below describes one T cell receptor (beta chain). The sample belongs to a study of shared clonotypes between healthy human individuals. Study in general: A couple of female and a few male donors aged 18 to 49 were enrolled. Three CD4 naive, three CD4 memory, two CD8 naive and one CD8 memory plate were used per donor.

The CDR3 runs to 14 residues. The V end lost 3 bases, the J end lost 3 bases, and 12 bases lay between the germline ends. The germline CDR1 and CDR2 sequences are SGHRS and YFSETQ. Sorted-subset replicate PCRs used roughly 220 ng DNA, some 31,000 T cell genomes. The method was immunoSEQ multiplex PCR; TCRdb's version includes in-frame clones alone and lacks a portion of them. The table includes over a million clones, more than 75% detected once. Division of CD4+ cells produced a CD45RA+ naive subset and a CD45RA-negative memory subset. The clonotype was recovered from a man younger than 35 in good health. Some clones in this sample may be carry-over from other donors' samples. This chain uses TRBV5-1 with TRBJ1-2; no definite D call. Sequenced sample: memory CD4+ T cells from PBMCs. The sample's subset: CD45RA-negative fraction. CDR3 amino acids: CASSSVPPDYGYTF. The CDR3 DNA is TGCGCCAGCAGCTCCGTACCTCCCGACTATGGCTACACCTTC. Together with reference TRBV5-1 and TRBJ1-2, the CDR3 gives the full variable domain: KAGVTQTPRYLIKTRGQQVTLSCSPISGHRSVSWYQQTPGQGLQFLFEYFSETQRNKGNFPGRFSGRQFSNSRSEMNVSTLELGDSALYLCASSSVPPDYGYTFGSGTRLTVV.